This T cell receptor (beta chain) was found in a study of T cell responses to AZD1222 COVID-19 vaccine. Study overall: Second-dose schedules of about 4 or about 12 weeks were combined.

The method was immunoSEQ multiplex PCR; TCRdb's version includes in-frame clones alone and lacks a portion of them. The sample gives about 72,000 clones, 70% to 90% of which show up once; about 2.5% is in the top ten. The CDR3 spans 14 residues. J gave up 4 bases and V 6 bases, and 5 bases lay outside the gene matches. Germline V lookup: CDR1 MNHEY, CDR2 SMNVEV (reference sequence). Overall study results and limits: At baseline, seropositivity was found in only a handful of AZD1222 recipients.

Comments on this clone: Antigen: not known.

The origin of this receptor is an adult in good health. The rearrangement links TRBV27 to TRBJ1-2; 10 bases are a match to TRBD1. This specimen was peripheral blood, taken on day 0 of AZD1222 vaccination. In DNA form, the CDR3 reads TGTGCCAGCAGACCGGGACAGGGGAGCTATGGCTACACCTTC. Protein sequence: CASRPGQGSYGYTF.